The 26 T cell receptor beta chains below come from one sample, sequenced in a study of response to subunit inactivated influenza vaccine listed by TCRdb under 2018. The library was generated by RT-PCR. The run used an Illumina HiSeq 2500. The public reads were run again by TCRdb, first through fastp at Q25 and then through MiXCR, and only productive beta chains were kept. For every CDR3 protein sequence, its rows merge into one entry that carries the most common genes and DNA. Here the sample has fewer than 600,000 distinct CDR3 sequences; approximately 7.7% occur a single time. The ten largest clones represent 10% to 15% of the sample. Specimen: PBMCs from blood, collected less than 30 months after vaccination. These receptors originate from a man between 50 and 69 years old who received an inactivated influenza vaccine. Donor details come from another sample of the same person, matched by shared clones.

J is TRBJ2-3 and V is TRBV15; possible D gene TRBD2, 6 bases. CDR1 is LNHNV and CDR2 is YYDKDF in the germline V gene (reference sequence). This CDR3 spans 16 amino acids. Trimming took 0 bases from V and 2 from J, leaving 12 bases between them. This CDR3 reads CATSRDFGGTTDTQYF. The CDR3 DNA sequence: TGTGCCACCAGCAGAGATTTCGGGGGAACCACAGATACGCAGTATTTT.

The chain links TRBV5-1 to TRBJ2-3, with unresolved D. V was trimmed by 0 bases and J by 5 bases, leaving 13 bases between them. The CDR3 is 15 residues long. CDR1 and CDR2 from the germline V gene are SGHRS and YFSETQ. The CDR3 sequence is CASSLALGGGDTQYF. The CDR3 bases are TGCGCCAGCAGCTTGGCTCTGGGCGGCGGAGATACGCAGTATTTT. Combining the CDR3 with reference TRBV5-1 and TRBJ2-3 gives the whole variable domain KAGVTQTPRYLIKTRGQQVTLSCSPISGHRSVSWYQQTPGQGLQFLFEYFSETQRNKGNFPGRFSGRQFSNSRSEMNVSTLELGDSALYLCASSLALGGGDTQYFGPGTRLTVL.

The chain links TRBV6-1 to TRBJ2-7; D gene uncertain. There are 14 residues in the CDR3. Per germline, CDR1 MNHNS and CDR2 SASEGT. The V end lost 7 bases, the J end lost 0 bases, and 13 bases lay between the germline ends. In DNA form, the CDR3 reads TGTGCCAGCATGAAGGATTCGGACTCCTACGAGCAGTACTTC. The encoded protein is CASMKDSDSYEQYF.

This clonotype was picked up many times. The genes are TRBV2 and TRBJ2-1, with TRBD2 matching over 11 bases. V was pared by 6 bases and J by 2 bases, with 3 bases of the junction left unmatched. This CDR3 is built from 15 residues. CDR1 SNHLY and CDR2 FYNNEI come from the germline V gene. The CDR3 spells CASRALAGAYNEQFF. The DNA of the CDR3 is TGTGCCAGCAGAGCACTAGCGGGGGCCTACAATGAGCAGTTCTTC.

Of note for this clonotype: A much larger clonotype is one base distant, so this may be a read error. The gene calls are TRBV5-1 and TRBJ1-1, with a weak D call TRBD1 (6 bases). The germline CDR1 and CDR2 sequences are SGHRS and YFSETQ. The CDR3 contains 12 residues. Here the CDR3 reads CASSSGDTKAFF. In DNA, the CDR3 is TGCGCCAGCAGCTCCGGGGACACTAAAGCTTTCTTT.

The V and J genes are TRBV14 and TRBJ2-1; 13 bases are shared with TRBD2. The CDR3 length is 17 residues. Trimming removed 4 bases from V and 4 bases from J; junction bases left unmatched: 7. From germline, CDR1 is SGHDN and CDR2 FVKESK. The DNA of the CDR3 is TGTGCCAGCAGCCCGGGACTAGCGGGACGAACATACAATGAGCAGTTCTTC. Protein sequence: CASSPGLAGRTYNEQFF.

The chain is built from TRBV4-3 and TRBJ2-7; D unresolved. CDR1 is LGHNA, CDR2 YSLEER, per germline. V lost 0 bases, J lost 0 bases, and 15 bases lay in between. The CDR3 is 17 residues long. The CDR3 bases are TGCGCCAGCAGCCAAGAGGCCCTGACGGTTAGCTCCTACGAGCAGTACTTC. Translation gives CASSQEALTVSSYEQYF.

This clonotype was observed a handful of times. The chain couples TRBV18 to TRBJ2-3; TRBD2 aligns across 10 bases. Looked up from germline, CDR1 is KGHSH and CDR2 is LQKENI. The trim removed 1 base at V and 3 bases at J, leaving 4 bases unmatched. There are 16 residues in the CDR3. The CDR3 DNA reads as TGTGCCAGCTCACCACTCTGGACTAGCGGAACAGATACGCAGTATTTT. It encodes CASSPLWTSGTDTQYF.

In this sample, this clonotype turned up many times. V and J are TRBV5-4 and TRBJ1-2; D is uncertain. V was cut by 0 bases and J by 0 bases, with 6 bases left in between. This CDR3 contains 14 residues. The V gene's germline CDR1 is SGHNT and CDR2 YYREEE (reference sequence). CDR3 DNA sequence: TGTGCCAGCAGCTTGGACGGAACTAACTATGGCTACACCTTC. It is translated as CASSLDGTNYGYTF.

This chain joins TRBV3-1 and TRBJ1-2, with TRBD1 matching over 9 bases. Germline assignment: CDR1 LGHDT and CDR2 YNNKEL (reference sequence). This CDR3 is built from 15 residues. The V segment lost 0 bases and the J segment 7 bases; nucleotides outside the gene matches: 6. CDR3 in DNA: TGTGCCAGCAGCCAAGATTTGGGGACAGGGATTGGCTACACCTTC. Translated, it gives CASSQDLGTGIGYTF.

The gene calls are TRBV30 and TRBJ1-1; D may be TRBD1 (6 bases). The CDR3 loop spans 14 amino acids. Deletions cut 1 base from V and 1 base from J, with 10 bases between. Per germline, CDR1 GTSNPN and CDR2 SVGIG (reference sequence). DNA of the CDR3: TGTGCCTGGAGTGGACAGGACCAGAACACTGAAGCTTTCTTT. Its translation: CAWSGQDQNTEAFF.

Only a few counts were recorded for this clonotype. The rearrangement joins TRBV6-1 to TRBJ2-3; 12 bases agree with TRBD2. The CDR3 covers 18 residues. Trimming removed 3 bases from V and 5 bases from J; junction bases left unmatched: 12. The germline gives CDR1 MNHNS, CDR2 SASEGT. The CDR3 DNA follows: TGTGCCAGCAGTGAGATTGGGGCTAGCGGGGGGGCCGTAGATACGCAGTATTTT. Translation: CASSEIGASGGAVDTQYF.

This clonotype was observed many times. This sequence joins TRBV20-1 and TRBJ2-1, with D maybe TRBD2 (5 bases). Germline CDR1 reads DFQATT; CDR2 reads SNEGSKA (reference sequence). Between the trimmed V and J ends, which lost 1 base and 8 bases, there was a span of 18 bases. There are 15 residues in the CDR3. The CDR3 DNA sequence: TGCAGTGCTAGAGGAAGGTCGGGGAGCGGCTATGAGCAGTTCTTC. Its protein is CSARGRSGSGYEQFF.

The chain recombines TRBV20-1 with TRBJ2-3; 10 bases map to TRBD2. CDR3 length equals 16 residues. Germline loops: CDR1 DFQATT, CDR2 SNEGSKA (reference sequence). V shed 4 bases and J 4 bases; nucleotides not matched to a gene: 11. The CDR3 loop is CSATDAGTSVPDTQYF. CDR3 nucleotides: TGCAGTGCTACGGATGCCGGGACTAGCGTTCCAGATACGCAGTATTTT.

This clonotype was recorded only once. A much larger clone sits a single nucleotide away, making a read error possible. This chain joins TRBV7-9 and TRBJ1-1, with 7 bases that match TRBD1. After removal of 4 bases from V and 5 bases from J, the junction contained 7 bases not matched to a gene. CDR3 length: 14 amino acids. Germline V gives CDR1 SEHNR, CDR2 FQNEAQ (reference sequence). CDR3 nucleotide sequence: TGTGCCAGCAGCTGGTCAACAGGGGTTACTGAAGCTTTCTTT. Translation gives CASSWSTGVTEAFF.

This clonotype was counted a few times. The chain is built from TRBV20-1 and TRBJ2-5; 12 nucleotides agree with TRBD2. CDR1 and CDR2 (germline): DFQATT, SNEGSKA (reference sequence). J gave up 5 bases and V 6 bases, and 10 bases lay outside the gene matches. CDR3 length equals 15 residues. CDR3 DNA: TGCAGTGCGACGACCGGGACTAGCGGGTCGGAGACCCAGTACTTC. Translating gives CSATTGTSGSETQYF.

A few counts support this clonotype. This sequence joins TRBV7-9 and TRBJ1-2; D gene ambiguous. Per the germline V gene, CDR1 is SEHNR and CDR2 is FQNEAQ (reference sequence). The CDR3 totals 14 residues. V was clipped by 1 base and J by 5 bases, with 11 bases between them. Here the CDR3 DNA reads TGTGCCAGCAGCTTAGTGGCCCTCGGTTATGGCTACACCTTC. It translates to CASSLVALGYGYTF.

This chain links TRBV13 with TRBJ2-7; TRBD2 matches 11 bases. The CDR3 contains 15 residues. With V trimmed by 5 bases and J by 2 bases, 5 bases remained unmatched. The germline gives CDR1 PRHDT, CDR2 FYEKMQ (reference sequence). CDR3: CASSQGLAVPYEQYF. CDR3 nucleotides: TGTGCCAGCAGCCAGGGACTAGCGGTCCCCTACGAGCAGTACTTC.

This clonotype showed up just a few times. V is TRBV5-1 and J is TRBJ2-3; D ambiguous. The germline CDR1 and CDR2 sequences are SGHRS and YFSETQ. The CDR3 is made up of 15 amino acids. Trimming removed 2 bases from V and 0 bases from J, with 10 bases in between. CDR3 amino acids: CASSFRRVSTDTQYF. The CDR3 nucleotides are TGCGCCAGCAGCTTCAGAAGGGTGAGCACAGATACGCAGTATTTT.

The sample holds a few counts of this clonotype. The rearrangement joins TRBV24-1 to TRBJ1-6; D not certain. The length of the CDR3 is 13 residues. V gave up 9 bases and J gave up 10 bases, with 15 bases separating them. Germline values: CDR1 KGHDR, CDR2 SFDVKD. The CDR3 sequence is CATERSSGSPLHF. The CDR3 DNA sequence: TGTGCCACCGAGAGAAGTAGCGGCTCACCCCTCCACTTT.

At least ten counts were recorded for this clonotype. This rearrangement joins TRBV3-1 to TRBJ1-5; no clear D gene. Germline V gene data show CDR1 as LGHDT and CDR2 as YNNKEL (reference sequence). Deletions cut 0 bases from V and 6 bases from J, with 6 bases between. The CDR3 spans 13 residues. CDR3 in DNA: TGTGCCAGCAGCCAAGATGGGCGTCAGCCCCAGCATTTT. Translating gives CASSQDGRQPQHF.

This clonotype was observed many times. The chain employs TRBV6-4 and TRBJ2-7; 8 bases map to TRBD1. This CDR3 has 19 residues. Germline lookup yields CDR1 MRHNA and CDR2 SNTAGT. The V gene end was trimmed by 5 bases and the J gene end by 2 bases; junction bases not matched to a gene: 20. The CDR3 sequence is CASSRTRPGQVRTPYEQYF. The CDR3 DNA reads as TGTGCCAGCAGTCGCACCCGGCCGGGACAGGTACGCACTCCCTACGAGCAGTACTTC.

This chain uses TRBV20-1 with TRBJ1-1, with TRBD1 matching 9 bases. V lost 2 bases, J lost 5 bases, and 9 bases stayed unmatched. The CDR3 runs 15 residues. CDR1 and CDR2 from the germline V gene are DFQATT and SNEGSKA (reference sequence). The CDR3 sequence is CSARYNRGRRTEAFF. The DNA of the CDR3 is TGCAGTGCTAGATACAACAGGGGGCGAAGGACTGAAGCTTTCTTT.

This clonotype was observed a handful of times. This sequence joins TRBV20-1 and TRBJ2-5; D could derive from TRBD1 or TRBD2 (5 bases each). V was trimmed by 5 bases and J by 7 bases, leaving 17 bases between them. Germline lookup yields CDR1 DFQATT and CDR2 SNEGSKA (reference sequence). There are 13 residues in the CDR3. The CDR3: CSALRDAHGTQYF. The CDR3 DNA is TGCAGTGCTCTCCGGGACGCCCACGGGACCCAGTACTTC.

This chain uses TRBV4-1 with TRBJ2-1; no clear D. CDR1 and CDR2 from the germline V gene are MGHRA and YSYEKL. Trimming pared 0 bases from V and 3 bases from J, leaving 9 bases between. The CDR3 totals 15 residues. In DNA, the CDR3 is TGCGCCAGCAGCCAAGATCAGACCAGCTACAATGAGCAGTTCTTC. The encoded protein is CASSQDQTSYNEQFF.

Only a few counts were recorded for this clonotype. This sequence joins TRBV6-2 or TRBV6-3 and TRBJ1-1; 9 bases agree with TRBD1. Germline CDR1 reads MNHEY; CDR2 reads SVGEGT. The CDR3 has 17 residues. V trimming: 2 bases; J trimming: 0 bases; junction bases outside the gene matches: 7. CDR3 sequence: CASSYVRDRALNTEAFF. CDR3 in DNA: TGTGCCAGCAGTTACGTACGGGACAGGGCCCTGAACACTGAAGCTTTCTTT.